The 14 T cell receptor beta chains presented below share a single source sample, sequenced in a study of identical twins. TCRdb ran MiXCR on the 5' RACE reads and lists one entry per CDR3 protein. Of 500,000 or so distinct CDR3 sequences in the sample, about 20% were seen once. This sample also belongs to another study, concerning T cells expressing NK-cell markers.

Sequenced: CD4+ T cells sorted from blood. The receptors come from a woman between 18 and 29 years old in good health.

The genes are TRBV5-1 and TRBJ2-3, with 9 nucleotides matching TRBD2. The CDR3 runs to 15 residues. In germline, CDR1 is SGHRS, CDR2 YFSETQ. J gave up 4 bases and V 4 bases, and 7 bases lay outside the gene matches. CDR3 nucleotides: TGCGCCAGCAGCATAGCGGGAGCAGGAGCAGATACGCAGTATTTT. Translated, it gives CASSIAGAGADTQYF.

The sample holds many counts of this clonotype. The CDR3 loop reads CASSVGLEETQYF. CDR3 nucleotides: TGTGCCAGCAGCGTAGGCCTCGAAGAGACCCAGTACTTC. The V call is TRBV9, the J call TRBJ2-5, with D hard to call. The ends were cut back, 0 bases at V and 3 bases at J, with 6 bases in the middle. From germline, CDR1 is SGDLS and CDR2 YYNGEE. CDR3 length: 13 amino acids.

In this sample, this clonotype turned up a few times. V usage is TRBV10-3 and J usage is TRBJ1-1; D ambiguous. The CDR3 runs to 14 residues. V was pared by 7 bases and J by 4 bases, with 16 bases between. Looked up from germline, CDR1 is ENHRY and CDR2 is SYGVKD. CDR3 in amino acids: CAITRDPTSTEAFF. The DNA for the CDR3 is TGTGCCATCACCCGTGATCCGACCTCCACTGAAGCTTTCTTT.

The chain is built from TRBV12-3 or TRBV12-4 and TRBJ2-1; 9 bases line up with TRBD2. Losses at the gene ends were 2 bases for V and 5 bases for J; bases not matched to a gene: 1. The CDR3 runs to 14 residues. CDR3 nucleotides: TGTGCCAGCAGTTTACGACTAGCGGACAATGAGCAGTTCTTC. Amino acids: CASSLRLADNEQFF.

This clonotype was picked up a small number of times. The rearrangement uses TRBV20-1 and TRBJ1-1; a possible D gene is TRBD1 (5 bases). V dropped 2 bases and J dropped 1 base, with 8 bases sitting between them. CDR1 is DFQATT and CDR2 is SNEGSKA in the germline V gene (reference sequence). CDR3 length: 13 amino acids. This chain's CDR3 is CSARRQRNTEAFF. The CDR3 DNA follows: TGCAGTGCTAGACGACAGAGGAACACTGAAGCTTTCTTT.

This chain connects TRBV3-1 to TRBJ1-3; D gene uncertain. CDR1 and CDR2 from the germline V gene are LGHDT and YNNKEL (reference sequence). Trimming removed 2 bases at V and 8 bases at J, with 10 bases between. This CDR3 comprises 13 residues. CDR3 sequence reads: CASSQLGLHTIYF. DNA for the CDR3: TGTGCCAGCAGCCAATTGGGCCTCCACACCATATATTTT. The variable domain in full, completed from reference TRBV3-1 and TRBJ1-3, reads DTAVSQTPKYLVTQMGNDKSIKCEQNLGHDTMYWYKQDSKKFLKIMFSYNNKELIINETVPNRFSPKSPDKAHLNLHINSLELGDSAVYFCASSQLGLHTIYFGEGSWLTVV.

The chain links TRBV20-1 to TRBJ1-1; possible D gene TRBD1, 5 bases. CDR3 length: 14 residues. With 3 bases removed from V and 1 base from J, the gap between germline ends came to 12 bases. From germline, CDR1 is DFQATT and CDR2 SNEGSKA (reference sequence). The CDR3, as DNA: TGCAGTGCTAGTTTGACAAGGGGGAACACTGAAGCTTTCTTT. Protein product: CSASLTRGNTEAFF.

In this sample, this clonotype turned up a few times. The chain combines TRBV3-1 with TRBJ2-3; 11 bases align to TRBD2. This CDR3 spans 16 amino acids. Germline values: CDR1 LGHDT, CDR2 YNNKEL (reference sequence). J was trimmed by 2 bases and V by 5 bases; bases with no gene match: 6. The CDR3 loop reads CASSKRTSGFTDTQYF. The CDR3 DNA sequence: TGTGCCAGCAGCAAACGGACTAGCGGGTTCACAGATACGCAGTATTTT.

This clonotype was counted a few times. This rearrangement joins TRBV7-6 to TRBJ2-1; the match to TRBD1 covers 8 bases. The CDR3 covers 19 residues. V lost 2 bases to trimming and J lost 0 bases; unmatched junction nucleotides: 12. The germline CDR1 and CDR2 sequences are SGHVS and FNYEAQ. CDR3 sequence: CASSLFPRGPSSSYNEQFF. In nucleotides, the CDR3 is TGTGCCAGCAGCTTATTCCCCAGGGGGCCTTCAAGCTCCTACAATGAGCAGTTCTTC.

This clonotype was detected a few times. The rearrangement links TRBV20-1 to TRBJ1-2; D is perhaps TRBD1 (6 bases). V lost 0 bases and J 3 bases, leaving 11 bases between the germline ends. The CDR3 is made up of 14 amino acids. Germline V CDR1 and CDR2: DFQATT, SNEGSKA (reference sequence). DNA for the CDR3: TGCAGTGCTAGAGATACAGGGCTGCACTATGGCTACACCTTC. Translation: CSARDTGLHYGYTF.

In this sample, this clonotype turned up a few times. This CDR3 reads CASSLDPLVRETQYF. The CDR3 region has the DNA TGTGCCAGCAGCCTGGACCCTCTGGTGAGGGAGACCCAGTACTTC. V gene TRBV5-8 combines with J gene TRBJ2-5, with unresolved D. V was trimmed by 4 bases and J by 5 bases, leaving 18 bases between them. The germline gives CDR1 SGHTS, CDR2 YDEGEE. The CDR3 sequence is 15 residues long. Using reference TRBV5-8 and TRBJ2-5 for the parts outside the CDR3, the full variable domain is EAGVTQSPTHLIKTRGQQATLRCSPISGHTSVYWYQQALGLGLQFLLWYDEGEERNRGNFPPRFSGRQFPNYSSELNVNALELEDSALYLCASSLDPLVRETQYFGPGTRLLVL.

This clonotype was seen a handful of times. The chain has TRBV7-9 and TRBJ2-1; TRBD2 matches 10 bases. Germline values: CDR1 SEHNR, CDR2 FQNEAQ (reference sequence). The J segment lost 9 bases and the V segment lost 5 bases, leaving 10 bases of the junction unmatched. CDR3 length equals 15 residues. CDR3 sequence: CASSAASGSSTEQFF. CDR3 bases: TGTGCCAGCAGCGCAGCTAGCGGGAGTTCCACTGAGCAGTTCTTC.

This clonotype came up a few times. The chain is built from TRBV6-1 and TRBJ2-1, with D unclear. CDR1 and CDR2 from the germline V gene are MNHNS and SASEGT. The V end was cut by 6 bases, the J end by 0 bases, with 9 bases between. The CDR3 is 14 amino acids. CDR3: CASSAQSSYNEQFF. CDR3 sequence (DNA): TGTGCCAGCAGCGCACAAAGCTCCTACAATGAGCAGTTCTTC.

The chain uses TRBV20-1 and TRBJ2-7, with 9 positions matching TRBD2. From germline, CDR1 is DFQATT and CDR2 SNEGSKA (reference sequence). V trimming: 1 base; J trimming: 5 bases; junction bases outside the gene matches: 18. This CDR3 region has 18 residues. The CDR3 sequence: CSARAPLAGTPNRHEQYF. The DNA of the CDR3 is TGCAGTGCTAGAGCGCCCCTAGCGGGAACCCCAAACCGTCACGAGCAGTACTTC.